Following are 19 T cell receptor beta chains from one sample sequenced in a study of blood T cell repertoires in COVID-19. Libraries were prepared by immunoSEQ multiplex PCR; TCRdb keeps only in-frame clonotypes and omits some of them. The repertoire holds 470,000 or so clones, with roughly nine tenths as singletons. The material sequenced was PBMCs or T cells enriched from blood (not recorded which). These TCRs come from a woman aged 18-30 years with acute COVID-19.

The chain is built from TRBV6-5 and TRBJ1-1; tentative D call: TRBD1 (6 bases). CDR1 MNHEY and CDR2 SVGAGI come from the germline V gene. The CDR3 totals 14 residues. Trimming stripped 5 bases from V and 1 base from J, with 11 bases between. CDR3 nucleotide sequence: TGTGCCAGCAGTCCCCTGGACAGGAACACTGAAGCTTTCTTT. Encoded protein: CASSPLDRNTEAFF.

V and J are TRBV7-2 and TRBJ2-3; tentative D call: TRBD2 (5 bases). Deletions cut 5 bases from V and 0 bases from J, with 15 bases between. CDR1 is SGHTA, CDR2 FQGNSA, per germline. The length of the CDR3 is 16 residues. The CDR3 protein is CASSPSLVSSTDTQYF. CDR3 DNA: TGTGCCAGCAGCCCCTCACTAGTTTCTAGCACAGATACGCAGTATTTT.

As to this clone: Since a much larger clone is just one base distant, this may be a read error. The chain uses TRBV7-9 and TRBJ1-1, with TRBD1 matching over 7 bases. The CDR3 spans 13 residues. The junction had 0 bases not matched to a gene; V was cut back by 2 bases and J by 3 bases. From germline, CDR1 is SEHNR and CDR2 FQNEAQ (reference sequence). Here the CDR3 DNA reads TGTGCCAGCAGCTTACAGGGGGACACTGAAGCTTTCTTT. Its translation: CASSLQGDTEAFF.

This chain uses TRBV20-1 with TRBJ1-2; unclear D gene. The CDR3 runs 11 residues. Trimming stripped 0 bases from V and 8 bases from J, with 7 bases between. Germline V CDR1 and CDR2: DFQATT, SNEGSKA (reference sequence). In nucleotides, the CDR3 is TGCAGTGCTAGAGATCTGCAGGGCTACACCTTC. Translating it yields CSARDLQGYTF.

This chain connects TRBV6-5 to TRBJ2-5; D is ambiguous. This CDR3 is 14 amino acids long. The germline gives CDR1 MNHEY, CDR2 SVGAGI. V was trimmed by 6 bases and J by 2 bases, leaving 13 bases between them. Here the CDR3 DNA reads TGTGCCAGCAGAGGCGGAAGAAAGCAAGAGACCCAGTACTTC. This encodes CASRGGRKQETQYF.

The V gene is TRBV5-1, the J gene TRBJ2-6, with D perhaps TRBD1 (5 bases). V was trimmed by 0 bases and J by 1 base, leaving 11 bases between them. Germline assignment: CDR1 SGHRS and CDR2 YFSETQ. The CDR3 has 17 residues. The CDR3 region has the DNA TGCGCCAGCAGCTTGGAGCAGGGATCTTCTGGGGCCAACGTCCTGACTTTC. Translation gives CASSLEQGSSGANVLTF.

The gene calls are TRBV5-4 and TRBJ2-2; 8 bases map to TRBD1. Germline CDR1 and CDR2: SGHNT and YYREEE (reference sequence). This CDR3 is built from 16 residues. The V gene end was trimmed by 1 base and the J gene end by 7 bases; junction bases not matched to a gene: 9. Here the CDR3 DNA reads TGTGCCAGCAGCTTGTCCGGACAGGGTTTTGGCGGGGAGCTGTTTTTT. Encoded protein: CASSLSGQGFGGELFF.

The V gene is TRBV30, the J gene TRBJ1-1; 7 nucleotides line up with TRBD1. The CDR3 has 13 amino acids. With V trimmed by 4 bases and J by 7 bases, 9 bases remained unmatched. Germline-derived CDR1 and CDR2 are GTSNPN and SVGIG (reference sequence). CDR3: CAWKSDRSGEAFF. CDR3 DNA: TGTGCCTGGAAATCGGACAGGTCGGGTGAAGCTTTCTTT.

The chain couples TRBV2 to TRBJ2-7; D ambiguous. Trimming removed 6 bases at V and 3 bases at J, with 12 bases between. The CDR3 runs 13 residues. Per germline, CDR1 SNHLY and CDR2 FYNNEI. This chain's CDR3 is CASRTSAHYEQYF. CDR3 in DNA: TGTGCCAGCAGAACTTCCGCTCACTACGAGCAGTACTTC.

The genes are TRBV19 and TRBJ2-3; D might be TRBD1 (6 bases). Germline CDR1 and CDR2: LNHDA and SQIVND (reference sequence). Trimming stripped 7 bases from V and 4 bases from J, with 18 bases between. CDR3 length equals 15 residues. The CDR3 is CASNPSRRGPDTQYF. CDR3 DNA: TGTGCCAGTAACCCCTCCCGCAGGGGCCCAGATACGCAGTATTTT.

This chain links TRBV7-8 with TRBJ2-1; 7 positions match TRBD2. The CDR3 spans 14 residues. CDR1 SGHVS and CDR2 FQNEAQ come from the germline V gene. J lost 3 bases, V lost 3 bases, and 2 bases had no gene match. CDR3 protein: CASSLLAVYNEQFF. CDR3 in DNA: TGTGCCAGCAGCTTGCTAGCGGTCTACAATGAGCAGTTCTTC.

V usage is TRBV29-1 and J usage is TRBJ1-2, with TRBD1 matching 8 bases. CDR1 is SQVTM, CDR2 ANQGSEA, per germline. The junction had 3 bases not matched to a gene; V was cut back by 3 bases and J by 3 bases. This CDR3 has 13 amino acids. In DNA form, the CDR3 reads TGCAGCGTTGACAACAGGGGGGACTATGGCTACACCTTC. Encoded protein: CSVDNRGDYGYTF.

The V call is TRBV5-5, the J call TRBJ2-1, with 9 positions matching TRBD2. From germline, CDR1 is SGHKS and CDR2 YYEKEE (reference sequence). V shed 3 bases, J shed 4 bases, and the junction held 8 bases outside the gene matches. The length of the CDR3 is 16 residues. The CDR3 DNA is TGTGCCAGCAGCTCGCCTAGCGGGAAACTTTACAATGAGCAGTTCTTC. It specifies CASSSPSGKLYNEQFF.

CDR3 sequence: CASRRQTLTGELFF. CDR3 DNA: TGTGCCAGTAGACGACAGACCCTCACCGGGGAGCTGTTTTTT. V usage is TRBV6-5 and J usage is TRBJ2-2; tentatively, D is TRBD1 (5 bases). This CDR3 contains 14 residues. Trimming pared 9 bases from V and 4 bases from J, leaving 15 bases between. CDR1 and CDR2 (germline): MNHEY, SVGAGI.

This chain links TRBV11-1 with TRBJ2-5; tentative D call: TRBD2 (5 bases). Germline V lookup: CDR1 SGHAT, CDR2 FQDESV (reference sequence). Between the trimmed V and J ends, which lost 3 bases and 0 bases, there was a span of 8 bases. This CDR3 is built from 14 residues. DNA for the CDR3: TGTGCCAGCAGCTTCCTAGCCGACCAAGAGACCCAGTACTTC. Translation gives CASSFLADQETQYF.

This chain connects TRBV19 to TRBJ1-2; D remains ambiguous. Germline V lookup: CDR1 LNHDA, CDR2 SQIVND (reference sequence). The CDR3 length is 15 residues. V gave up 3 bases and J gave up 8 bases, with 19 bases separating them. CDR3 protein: CASSIYYQPGEGYTF. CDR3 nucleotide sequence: TGTGCCAGTAGTATTTATTACCAACCCGGTGAGGGCTACACCTTC.

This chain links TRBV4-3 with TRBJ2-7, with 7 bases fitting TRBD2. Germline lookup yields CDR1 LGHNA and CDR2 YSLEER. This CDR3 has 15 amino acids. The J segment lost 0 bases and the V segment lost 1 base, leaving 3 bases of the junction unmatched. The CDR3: CASSQGGGSSYEQYF. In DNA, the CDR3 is TGCGCCAGCAGCCAAGGGGGCGGGAGCTCCTACGAGCAGTACTTC.

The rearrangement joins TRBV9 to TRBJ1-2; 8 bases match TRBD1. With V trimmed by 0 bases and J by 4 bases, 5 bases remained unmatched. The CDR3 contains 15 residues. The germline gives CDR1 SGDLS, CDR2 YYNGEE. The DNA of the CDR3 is TGTGCCAGCAGCGTAGGGACAGGGAGGTCCTATGGCTACACCTTC. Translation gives CASSVGTGRSYGYTF.

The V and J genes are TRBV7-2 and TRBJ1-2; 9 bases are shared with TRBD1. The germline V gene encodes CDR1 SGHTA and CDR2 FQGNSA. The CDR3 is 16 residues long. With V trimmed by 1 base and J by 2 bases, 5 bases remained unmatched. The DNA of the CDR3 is TGTGCCAGCAGCTTAGATGGGACAGGGAGGAACTATGGCTACACCTTC. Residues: CASSLDGTGRNYGYTF.